This entry features one TCR beta chain sequence. Original processing notes: Estimation of nucleated cell counts was performed using reference gene primer amplification. Here immunoSEQ multiplex PCR was the method, and the copy in TCRdb shows in-frame clones only, minus some. Clone size and V and J calls were adopted from that table, with D and trimming inferred from the DNA. The sample records about 270,000 clones, more than 85% being singletons. The record originates from a study of blood T cell repertoires in COVID-19. Trimming cost V 6 bases and J 2 bases; bases outside gene matches: 7. This CDR3 region has 16 residues. CDR1 and CDR2 from the germline V gene are MDHEN and SYDVKM.

The chain uses TRBV28 and TRBJ2-2; 9 bases map to TRBD2. Sequenced input: PBMCs or T cells enriched from blood (not recorded which). The receptor comes from a man aged 35 to 55 who had been exposed to COVID-19. CDR3 sequence: CASSSPGTSNTGELFF. Here the CDR3 DNA reads TGTGCCAGCAGCTCGCCGGGGACTAGCAACACCGGGGAGCTGTTTTTT.